Following are 14 T cell receptor beta chains from one sample sequenced in a study of T-cell memory formation after mild COVID-19. MiXCR, run by TCRdb on the 5' RACE reads, gives a single entry per CDR3 protein. The data contain around 340,000 distinct CDR3 sequences, approximately 13% of them seen just once; the ten biggest clones take up about 20%. Material: PBMCs or a T cell subset sorted from them (not recorded which). Receptors were obtained from a man between 18 and 35 years old who had mild COVID-19 (a few samples of this study predate the infection). Cell type and time point are not known.

This chain uses TRBV20-1 with TRBJ2-5; D gene ambiguous. V was cut by 0 bases and J by 3 bases, with 11 bases left in between. CDR1 and CDR2 (germline): DFQATT, SNEGSKA (reference sequence). This CDR3 is built from 14 residues. CDR3 residues: CSARDRPWEETQYF. CDR3 nucleotides: TGCAGTGCTAGAGATCGGCCTTGGGAAGAGACCCAGTACTTC.

The sample holds a few counts of this clonotype. The chain has TRBV28 and TRBJ2-3, with D perhaps TRBD1 (6 bases). The CDR3 extends over 17 amino acids. V was clipped by 5 bases and J by 1 base, with 19 bases between them. Germline V lookup: CDR1 MDHEN, CDR2 SYDVKM. The CDR3 nucleotides are TGTGCCAGCAGTCCACAGGGAAACCTTGGAGGCACAGATACGCAGTATTTT. The encoded protein is CASSPQGNLGGTDTQYF.

This clonotype was seen only a few times. This chain uses TRBV7-9 with TRBJ2-2; maybe TRBD1 (5 bases). V lost 3 bases and J lost 7, with 12 bases in between. The length of the CDR3 is 14 residues. The germline gives CDR1 SEHNR, CDR2 FQNEAQ (reference sequence). Here the CDR3 DNA reads TGTGCCAGCAGCTTTACACAGGTCAGCGGGGAGCTGTTTTTT. Translation: CASSFTQVSGELFF.

The V call is TRBV2, the J call TRBJ1-1; D gene uncertain. Germline values: CDR1 SNHLY, CDR2 FYNNEI. Trimming stripped 7 bases from V and 3 bases from J, with 9 bases between. The CDR3 covers 12 residues. The CDR3 reads CASTLGDTEAFF. Written as DNA, the CDR3 is TGTGCCAGCACTCTGGGTGACACTGAAGCTTTCTTT.

The chain couples TRBV5-1 to TRBJ1-2, with unresolved D. CDR1 is SGHRS, CDR2 YFSETQ, per germline. The V and J ends lost 5 bases and 0 bases respectively, with 8 bases between them. The CDR3 contains 13 residues. CDR3 loop: CASRSGSNYGYTF. The DNA of the CDR3 is TGCGCCAGCAGGAGCGGCTCTAACTATGGCTACACCTTC.

This clonotype was counted between two and nine times. One junction end disagrees with the germline gene, perhaps due to a read error. The chain combines TRBV18 with TRBJ1-1, with a possible D match to TRBD1 (5 bases). The length of the CDR3 is 15 residues. Germline CDR1 reads KGHSH; CDR2 reads LQKENI. As DNA, the CDR3 is TGTGCCAGCTCAGACCGGTGGGGGGTGAATACTGAAGCTTTCTTT. Protein: CASSDRWGVNTEAFF. The full variable domain, its missing parts supplied by reference TRBV18 and TRBJ1-1, is NAGVMQNPRHLVRRRGQEARLRCSPMKGHSHVYWYRQLPEEGLKFMVYLQKENIIDESGMPKERFSAEFPKEGPSILRIQQVVRGDSAAYFCASSDRWGVNTEAFFGQGTRLTVV.

A few counts support this clonotype. This chain links TRBV12-3 or TRBV12-4 with TRBJ2-7; D remains unclear. The CDR3 runs to 13 residues. V lost 6 bases, J lost 3 bases, and 12 bases lay in between. The CDR3 loop reads CASRNEYRYEQYF. In DNA, the CDR3 is TGTGCCAGCAGGAATGAATACCGCTACGAGCAGTACTTC.

In its sample, this clonotype was seen a few times. The gene calls are TRBV3-1 and TRBJ1-1, with D possibly matching TRBD1 (6 bases). The CDR3 covers 14 residues. V lost 6 bases and J 0 bases, leaving 11 bases between the germline ends. The germline V gene has CDR1 LGHDT and CDR2 YNNKEL (reference sequence). This chain's CDR3 is CASRGGSLNTEAFF. CDR3 coding DNA: TGTGCCAGCAGAGGGGGGAGCCTGAACACTGAAGCTTTCTTT.

This clonotype was recorded a few times. The CDR3 nucleotides are TGTGCCAGCAGTGAAAGGGCCTTGTTTGACAGATTTAACTATGGCTACACCTTC. Translating it yields CASSERALFDRFNYGYTF. This chain uses TRBV6-1 with TRBJ1-2; possible D gene TRBD1, 5 bases. Per germline, CDR1 MNHNS and CDR2 SASEGT. Between the trimmed V and J ends, which lost 2 bases and 1 base, there was a span of 20 bases. The CDR3 sequence is 18 residues long.

This clonotype was found a few times. The rearrangement uses TRBV5-1 and TRBJ2-7; no definite D call. Germline V gene lookup returns CDR1 SGHRS and CDR2 YFSETQ. The CDR3 has 14 amino acids. Trimming took 3 bases from V and 1 from J, leaving 11 bases between them. In DNA, the CDR3 is TGCGCCAGCAGCTCTCCCGCAACATCCTACGAGCAGTACGTC. This sequence encodes CASSSPATSYEQYV.

The chain joins TRBV11-2 to TRBJ2-7, with D maybe TRBD1 (6 bases). In germline, CDR1 is SGHAT, CDR2 FQNNGV. The CDR3 spans 21 residues. Trimming pared 3 bases from V and 2 bases from J, leaving 32 bases between. The CDR3 spells CASSFQEGTPNLLGSPYEQYV. CDR3 nucleotide sequence: TGTGCCAGCAGCTTCCAAGAAGGGACACCCAATCTTTTGGGGTCCCCCTACGAGCAGTACGTC.

The genes are TRBV5-5 and TRBJ1-4; D is possibly TRBD1 (5 bases). Germline values: CDR1 SGHKS, CDR2 YYEKEE (reference sequence). Deletions cut 1 base from V and 4 bases from J, with 23 bases between. This CDR3 has 19 amino acids. CDR3 nucleotide sequence: TGTGCCAGCAGCTTGTTTGCAGCCAACGCGGGGACCGTTAATGAAAAACTGTTTTTT. The encoded protein is CASSLFAANAGTVNEKLFF. The entire variable domain, with the rest obtained from reference TRBV5-5 and TRBJ1-4, is as follows: DAGVTQSPTHLIKTRGQQVTLRCSPISGHKSVSWYQQVLGQGPQFIFQYYEKEERGRGNFPDRFSARQFPNYSSELNVNALLLGDSALYLCASSLFAANAGTVNEKLFFGSGTQLSVL.

This clonotype showed up many times. Here the CDR3 DNA reads TGTGCCAGCAGCTGGGACGCGGGGGGGGGAGAGACCCAGTACTTC. This codes for CASSWDAGGGETQYF. The chain recombines TRBV5-4 with TRBJ2-5; 9 bases agree with TRBD2. In germline, CDR1 is SGHNT, CDR2 YYREEE (reference sequence). This CDR3 region has 15 residues. Losses at the gene ends were 3 bases for V and 4 bases for J; bases not matched to a gene: 7.

The chain links TRBV30 to TRBJ2-7, with 9 bases identical to TRBD1. The V and J ends lost 3 bases and 6 bases, in that order; junction bases with no gene match: 12. Germline V gives CDR1 GTSNPN, CDR2 SVGIG (reference sequence). The CDR3 is 15 amino acids. CDR3 nucleotide sequence: TGTGCCTGGAGCGCCGGGACAGGGCTCTTCTCCGAGCAGTACTTC. It translates to CAWSAGTGLFSEQYF. The full variable domain, completed using reference TRBV30 and TRBJ2-7, is SQTIHQWPATLVQPVGSPLSLECTVEGTSNPNLYWYRQAAGRGLQLLFYSVGIGQISSEVPQNLSASRPQDRQFILSSKKLLLSDSGFYLCAWSAGTGLFSEQYFGPGTRLTVT.